One TCR beta chain is described in this entry. The data were taken from a study of OX40 agonist ivuxolimab in advanced cancers. Trimming shortened V by 4 bases and J by 4 bases, and 19 bases separated the two germline ends. From germline, CDR1 is SGHVS and CDR2 FQNEAQ. The CDR3 covers 16 residues. Sequencing used immunoSEQ multiplex PCR; TCRdb keeps in-frame clones, though not all of them. The profile covers 75,000 to 95,000 clones, with about 92% appearing a single time and around 0.54% taken by the ten largest. The chain uses TRBV7-8 and TRBJ2-5; D perhaps matches TRBD1 (7 bases). The specimen comprised CD4+ or CD8+ T cells sorted from blood, sampled in a trial of the OX40 agonist ivuxolimab. This sequence was found in an adult with an advanced solid tumor such as melanoma, head and neck, liver or kidney cancer. The CDR3 loop is CASSYRAGQSSETQYF. The CDR3 coding sequence is TGTGCCAGCAGCTACCGTGCGGGACAGAGTTCAGAGACCCAGTACTTC.